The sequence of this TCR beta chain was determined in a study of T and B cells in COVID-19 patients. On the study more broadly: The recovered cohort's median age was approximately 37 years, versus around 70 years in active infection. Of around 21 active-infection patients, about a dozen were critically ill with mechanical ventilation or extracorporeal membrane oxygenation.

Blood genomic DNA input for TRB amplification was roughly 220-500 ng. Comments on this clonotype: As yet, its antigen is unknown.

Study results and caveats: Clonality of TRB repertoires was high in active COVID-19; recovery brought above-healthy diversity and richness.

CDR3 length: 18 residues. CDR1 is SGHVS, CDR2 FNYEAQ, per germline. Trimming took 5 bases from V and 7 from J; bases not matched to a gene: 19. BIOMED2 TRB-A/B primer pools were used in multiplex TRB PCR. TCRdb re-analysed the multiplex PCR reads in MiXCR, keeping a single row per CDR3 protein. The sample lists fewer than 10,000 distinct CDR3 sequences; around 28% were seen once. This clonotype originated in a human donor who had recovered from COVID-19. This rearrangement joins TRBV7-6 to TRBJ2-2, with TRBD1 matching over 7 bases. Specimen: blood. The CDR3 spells CASSVREGRRQGGGELFF. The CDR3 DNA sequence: TGTGCCAGCAGCGTAAGAGAGGGACGGAGACAGGGCGGCGGGGAGCTGTTTTTT.